A selection of T cell receptor beta chains follows, all from one sample in a study of T cell repertoires in cytomegalovirus infection. TCRdb re-called the reads with MiXCR, one entry per CDR3 protein. The sample lists around 81,000 distinct CDR3 sequences, roughly 40% occurring once. No cognate antigen is known for these TCRs. The source was CD8+ T cells from cultured PBMCs, collected from culture after CMV antigen stimulation. The receptors here all came from a human donor in good health (CMV status not recorded). Some clones in this sample may be carry-over from other donors' samples. The CDR3 runs from the conserved cysteine through the conserved F or W. Fields, in order: clone size, V gene, CDR3 length, D gene, J gene, CDR3 DNA, CDR3 protein. A D gene is named only where the DNA matches it firmly. Clone size is given for some rows only: seen once, a few or many times, or a class if the clone is expanded.

-	TRBV2	15	TRBD1	TRBJ2-3	TGTGCCAGCAGTGATCCCCAGGGGGATACAGATACGCAGTATTTT	CASSDPQGDTDTQYF
once	TRBV4-1	14	-	TRBJ1-1	TGCGCCAGCAGCCCGTTCGCAGGGCCGACTGAAGCTTTCTTT	CASSPFAGPTEAFF
-	TRBV7-9	15	TRBD1	TRBJ1-2	TGTGCCAGCAGCCCGAGACAGGGCTTTAACTATGGCTACACCTTC	CASSPRQGFNYGYTF
-	TRBV6-1	14	-	TRBJ2-3	TGTGCGCTCGAGGGGGAGGCGTACACAGATACGCAGTATTTT	CALEGEAYTDTQYF
once	TRBV5-3	16	-	TRBJ1-3	TGTGCCAGCAGCGGATTACAGGGACTGGCTGGAAACACCATATATTTT	CASSGLQGLAGNTIYF
many	TRBV28	16	-	TRBJ2-1	TGTGCCAGCAGTTTATTGGACAGCCCACTACGCAATGAGCAGTTCTTC	CASSLLDSPLRNEQFF
-	TRBV7-8	16	-	TRBJ2-2	TGTGCCAGCAGCTCTCGAGCGACAGGGAACACCGGGGAGCTGTTTTTT	CASSSRATGNTGELFF
-	TRBV2	13	-	TRBJ2-7	TGTGCCAGCAGTGGGTCTGGGGGCTACGAGCAGTACTTC	CASSGSGGYEQYF
many	TRBV7-2	12	-	TRBJ2-7	TGTGCCAGCGGTCATCTTGGTTACGAGCAGTACTTC	CASGHLGYEQYF
few	TRBV7-4	15	-	TRBJ2-6	TGTGCCAGCAGCAACGTGGGGGTCGGGGCCAACGTCCTGACTTTC	CASSNVGVGANVLTF
-	TRBV7-9	14	-	TRBJ1-4	TGTGCCAGCAGCTTAGCGGTCAGGGAGTTGAAACTGTTTTTT	CASSLAVRELKLFF
few	TRBV6-5	14	-	TRBJ1-2	TGTGCCAGCAGTTACTCCCCGCAGGGGTCCGGCTACACCTTC	CASSYSPQGSGYTF
-	TRBV6-5	16	TRBD1	TRBJ2-1	TGTGCCAGCATTATATCAGGACAGGGGGCTTACAATGAGCAGTTCTTC	CASIISGQGAYNEQFF
few	TRBV7-6	17	TRBD1	TRBJ1-3	TGTGCCAGCAGCTCTGGGGACAGGATCGGCTCTGGAAACACCATATATTTT	CASSSGDRIGSGNTIYF
few	TRBV7-3	17	TRBD2	TRBJ2-2	TGTGCCAGCAGCTTAATCGATGCGGGGGGGCCGGCCGGGGAGCTGTTTTTT	CASSLIDAGGPAGELFF
-	TRBV10-3	15	-	TRBJ2-5	TGTGCCATCAGTGAGTCGGAGACGATAGGGGAGACCCAGTACTTC	CAISESETIGETQYF
-	TRBV28	16	-	TRBJ2-1	TGTGCCAGCAGTTTTGGGGGGGGCAACCCCTACAATGAGCAGTTCTTC	CASSFGGGNPYNEQFF
few	TRBV19	13	TRBD2	TRBJ2-7	TGTGCCAGCGCTTTCGGGGGGGCCTACGAGCAGTACTTC	CASAFGGAYEQYF
-	TRBV11-1	15	-	TRBJ2-1	TGTGCCAGCAGCCCTTACGGGGGGACAGGCAATGAGCAGTTCTTC	CASSPYGGTGNEQFF
-	TRBV28	15	TRBD1	TRBJ2-5	TGTGCCAGCAGTGGAGACAGGGGGTGGGGAGAGACCCAGTACTTC	CASSGDRGWGETQYF
-	TRBV6-6	15	-	TRBJ2-7	TGTGCCAGCAGTTACGGGGCTACTATCTCCTACGAGCAGTACTTC	CASSYGATISYEQYF
-	TRBV20-1	18	-	TRBJ1-5	TGCAGTGCTAGAGATCTACAGGGAGGGAGGAATAGCAATCAGCCCCAGCATTTT	CSARDLQGGRNSNQPQHF
many	TRBV7-2	14	TRBD2	TRBJ2-1	TGTGCCAGCAGCCCGTGGACTAGCGGGGGGGAGCAGTTCTTC	CASSPWTSGGEQFF
few	TRBV4-3	15	TRBD2	TRBJ2-5	TGCGCCAGCAGCCATGGGACTAGCGGCCAAGAGACCCAGTACTTC	CASSHGTSGQETQYF
-	TRBV7-2	16	-	TRBJ2-2	TGTGCCAGCAGCTTAGGCTTCGTGGGGCCGGCCGGGGAGCTGTTTTTT	CASSLGFVGPAGELFF
few	TRBV7-8	14	-	TRBJ2-7	TGTGCCAGCAGCTTAGTGATAGGCCCCTACGAGCAGTACTTC	CASSLVIGPYEQYF
few	TRBV12-3/TRBV12-4	14	-	TRBJ2-1	TGTGCCAGCAGTCTAGTCGGCTCCTACAATGAGCAGTTCTTC	CASSLVGSYNEQFF
once	TRBV7-4	16	-	TRBJ2-3	TGTGCCAGCAGCCCCTCTAGAGGTCCTAGCACAGATACGCAGTATTTT	CASSPSRGPSTDTQYF
-	TRBV7-1	14	-	TRBJ2-2	TGTGCCAGCAGCGGGCACAGGGACCCCGGGGAGCTGTTTTTT	CASSGHRDPGELFF
-	TRBV7-9	14	-	TRBJ2-5	TGTGCCAGCAGCGTAGCCCCTTACCAAGAGACCCAGTACTTC	CASSVAPYQETQYF
-	TRBV2	20	TRBD1	TRBJ1-3	TGTGCCAGCAGCCCAAAACCCGGGACAGGCCACAGCCGCTCTGGAAACACCATATATTTT	CASSPKPGTGHSRSGNTIYF
few	TRBV12-3/TRBV12-4	13	TRBD1	TRBJ2-3	TGTGCCAGCAGTACAGGGGTGGCAGATACGCAGTATTTT	CASSTGVADTQYF
-	TRBV7-2	16	TRBD1	TRBJ1-5	TGTGCCAGCAGCTTAAATGGACAGGGGGTGTCTCAGCCCCAGCATTTT	CASSLNGQGVSQPQHF
-	TRBV6-1	14	-	TRBJ2-7	TGTGCCAGCAGTTACGTCGGCAGGGGCTACGAGCAGTACTTC	CASSYVGRGYEQYF
-	TRBV7-8	15	TRBD1	TRBJ1-5	TGTGCCAGCAGCAACAGGACAGGGTCGTATCAGCCCCAGCATTTT	CASSNRTGSYQPQHF
-	TRBV6-1	14	TRBD1	TRBJ1-1	TGTGCCAGCAATGGACAGGGAATGAACACTGAAGCTTTCTTT	CASNGQGMNTEAFF
-	TRBV20-1	16	TRBD1	TRBJ2-7	TGCAGTGCTAGAGATGGAAGGGGGCATATGCCCTACGAGCAGTACTTC	CSARDGRGHMPYEQYF
-	TRBV6-6	20	TRBD2	TRBJ2-1	TGTGCCAGCTTCAACTCCGGGACTAAGCGGGGGGTTCCCTCCTACAATGAGCAGTTCTTC	CASFNSGTKRGVPSYNEQFF
many	TRBV5-1	20	TRBD1	TRBJ2-4	TGCGCCAGCAGCTTGGCCTTTCGGACAGGGGCGAATATAGCCAAAAACATTCAGTACTTC	CASSLAFRTGANIAKNIQYF
-	TRBV4-2	13	-	TRBJ2-7	TGTGCCAGCAGAGGGGACCTCGGGGACGAGCAGTACTTC	CASRGDLGDEQYF
once	TRBV29-1	12	-	TRBJ1-1	TGCAGCGTTGAAGCCCAGTACGGTGAAGCTTTCTTT	CSVEAQYGEAFF
-	TRBV20-1	15	TRBD1	TRBJ2-3	TGCAGTGCCCCACGTGGGACAGGGGCATCCGGTACGCAGTATTTT	CSAPRGTGASGTQYF
-	TRBV4-1	16	-	TRBJ1-2	TGCGCCAGCAGTCCCGTGAGGACGACAGCAAACTATGGCTACACCTTC	CASSPVRTTANYGYTF
-	TRBV6-1	14	-	TRBJ2-7	TGTGCCAGCAGACCCATCGGGGGTTCCTACGAGCAGTACTTC	CASRPIGGSYEQYF
-	TRBV7-8	18	-	TRBJ2-5	TGTGCCAGCAGCTTCCCGAGGAACGGACCTCAACCGGTAGAGACCCAGTACTTC	CASSFPRNGPQPVETQYF
few	TRBV5-6	14	-	TRBJ2-5	TGTGCCAGCAGCTTGAAAGGGGTGGGGGAGACCCAGTACTTC	CASSLKGVGETQYF
few	TRBV7-9	15	-	TRBJ1-2	TGTGCCAGCAGAGACCAGGGGCCCGAAAGCTATGGCTACACCTTC	CASRDQGPESYGYTF
-	TRBV20-1	15	-	TRBJ2-3	TGCAGTGCTAGAGATCCGGGACTCAGCACAGATACGCAGTATTTT	CSARDPGLSTDTQYF
-	TRBV7-8	15	TRBD1	TRBJ1-6	TGTGCCAGCAGTTGGTCGGGACAGGGAGGATCACCCCTCCACTTT	CASSWSGQGGSPLHF
-	TRBV7-3	17	-	TRBJ2-3	TGTGCCAGCAGCTTAATACTCGGCGGCACTAGCACAGATACGCAGTATTTT	CASSLILGGTSTDTQYF
-	TRBV7-2	17	TRBD2	TRBJ2-1	TGTGCCAGCAGCTTAGACAGTGCCCTAGCGGGGGGTGGTGAGCAGTTCTTC	CASSLDSALAGGGEQFF
-	TRBV9	16	TRBD2	TRBJ2-3	TGTGCCAGCAGCGTAGCTAGCGGGGGGGCCACAGATACGCAGTATTTT	CASSVASGGATDTQYF